Listed here are 21 T cell receptor beta chains from one sample, sequenced in a study of CD8+ T cells in alopecia areata. Treatment specified: oral pan-JAK inhibitor, 5-10 mg twice daily. Extraction and reverse transcription of RNA yielded cDNA as the sequencing template. The table came from immunoSEQ multiplex PCR; TCRdb's copy has only in-frame clones and leaves some out. The profile shows approximately 200,000 clones, 50% to 60% of them singletons. The sequencing here drew on CD4+ T cells sorted from blood, taken at week 4, from a patient treated with tofacitinib. The receptor set was obtained from a human donor with alopecia areata.

This clone has just a few counts. A junction end diverges from the germline sequence, so it may reflect a read error. The chain employs TRBV2 and TRBJ2-3, with D hard to call. This CDR3 has 16 residues. Germline V lookup: CDR1 SNHLY, CDR2 FYNNEI. The CDR3 protein is CASSEGPPSLTDTQYF. CDR3 DNA sequence: TGTGCCAGCAGCGAAGGACCCCCCAGCCTCACAGATACGCAGTATTTT. Drawing the rest from reference TRBV2 and TRBJ2-3, the complete variable domain is EPEVTQTPSHQVTQMGQEVILRCVPISNHLYFYWYRQILGQKVEFLVSFYNNEISEKSEIFDDQFSVERPDGSNFTLKIRSTKLEDSAMYFCASSEGPPSLTDTQYFGPGTRLTVL.

The table lists this clone with a few counts. Within the sample, other DNA sequences also encode this same CDR3. The V call is TRBV6-5, the J call TRBJ2-6; D is unresolved. Trimming stripped 0 bases from V and 0 bases from J, with 3 bases between. Germline CDR1 reads MNHEY; CDR2 reads SVGAGI. This CDR3 is built from 15 residues. This chain's CDR3 is CASSYSGSGANVLTF. The CDR3 DNA sequence: TGTGCCAGCAGTTACTCGGGCTCTGGGGCCAACGTCCTGACTTTC.

This clone occurred a few times. V and J are TRBV20-1 and TRBJ1-2; D is undetermined. V was pared by 1 base and J by 4 bases, with 1 base between. CDR3 length: 10 amino acids. Germline CDR1 is DFQATT and CDR2 is SNEGSKA (reference sequence). The CDR3 sequence: CSARGYGYTF. The DNA for the CDR3 is TGCAGTGCTAGAGGCTATGGCTACACCTTC.

The rearrangement joins TRBV6-6 to TRBJ1-1; 7 positions match TRBD1. The germline V gene encodes CDR1 MNHNY and CDR2 SVGAGI (reference sequence). The CDR3 covers 13 residues. V shed 6 bases, J shed 4 bases, and the junction held 5 bases outside the gene matches. CDR3 region: CASRAGGFTEAFF. In nucleotides, the CDR3 is TGTGCCAGCAGAGCAGGGGGTTTCACTGAAGCTTTCTTT.

This chain connects TRBV5-1 to TRBJ1-5, with a weak D call TRBD1 (6 bases). The CDR3 has 15 residues. The V gene's germline CDR1 is SGHRS and CDR2 YFSETQ. Trimming pared 0 bases from V and 0 bases from J, leaving 7 bases between. CDR3 nucleotides: TGCGCCAGCAGCTTGGCAGGGGCTAGCAATCAGCCCCAGCATTTT. It yields the protein CASSLAGASNQPQHF.

This clone was recorded a few times. This chain joins TRBV7-9 and TRBJ2-1; TRBD2 is a possible D gene (6 bases). Trimming stripped 5 bases from V and 4 bases from J, with 15 bases between. The germline CDR1 and CDR2 sequences are SEHNR and FQNEAQ (reference sequence). This CDR3 spans 15 amino acids. The CDR3 DNA follows: TGTGCCAGCAGCCACATATCGGCGGGATACAATGAGCAGTTCTTC. Protein sequence: CASSHISAGYNEQFF.

This clone was recorded a few times. CDR3 sequence (DNA): TGTGCCAGCTCACCAGACCTGAACACTGAAGCTTTCTTT. This translates into CASSPDLNTEAFF. The chain carries TRBV18 and TRBJ1-1; D remains unclear. The CDR3 consists of 13 residues. Germline CDR1 KGHSH, CDR2 LQKENI. Trimming stripped 2 bases from V and 0 bases from J, with 4 bases between. Using reference TRBV18 and TRBJ1-1 for the parts outside the CDR3, the full variable domain is NAGVMQNPRHLVRRRGQEARLRCSPMKGHSHVYWYRQLPEEGLKFMVYLQKENIIDESGMPKERFSAEFPKEGPSILRIQQVVRGDSAAYFCASSPDLNTEAFFGQGTRLTVV.

The chain recombines TRBV5-4 with TRBJ1-2, with TRBD1 as a possible D gene (5 bases). The germline V gene has CDR1 SGHNT and CDR2 YYREEE (reference sequence). The CDR3 contains 15 residues. Trimming removed 4 bases at V and 4 bases at J, with 17 bases between. For the CDR3, the DNA is TGTGCCAGCAGCCTAGTCGGGGGTAGTGGCTATGGCTACACCTTC. Encoded protein: CASSLVGGSGYGYTF. The whole variable domain, filled in from reference TRBV5-4 and TRBJ1-2, reads ETGVTQSPTHLIKTRGQQVTLRCSSQSGHNTVSWYQQALGQGPQFIFQYYREEENGRGNFPPRFSGLQFPNYSSELNVNALELDDSALYLCASSLVGGSGYGYTFGSGTRLTVV.

In regard to this clone: Different DNA sequences within this sample yield the same CDR3. J is TRBJ1-1 and V is TRBV29-1; no clear D. V was cut by 6 bases and J by 1 base, with 3 bases left in between. The CDR3 spans 10 residues. Germline assignment: CDR1 SQVTM and CDR2 ANQGSEA. CDR3 bases: TGCAGCGTCCGGAACACTGAAGCTTTCTTT. This codes for CSVRNTEAFF. Full variable domain (remainder filled in from reference TRBV29-1 and TRBJ1-1): SAVISQKPSRDICQRGTSLTIQCQVDSQVTMMFWYRQQPGQSLTLIATANQGSEATYESGFVIDKFPISRPNLTFSTLTVSNMSPEDSSIYLCSVRNTEAFFGQGTRLTVV.

The chain employs TRBV4-2 and TRBJ1-2; D is perhaps TRBD1 (5 bases). The germline gives CDR1 LGHNA, CDR2 YNFKEQ. Trimming removed 1 base from V and 8 bases from J, with 11 bases in between. The CDR3 extends over 13 amino acids. DNA of the CDR3: TGTGCCAGCAGCCAAGGAGCGGGGGTCGGCTACACCTTC. It codes for CASSQGAGVGYTF.

A few counts support this clone. This sequence joins TRBV19 and TRBJ1-2, with D perhaps matching TRBD1 (5 bases). V lost 3 bases and J 3 bases, leaving 11 bases between the germline ends. This CDR3 has 14 residues. Germline lookup yields CDR1 LNHDA and CDR2 SQIVND (reference sequence). CDR3 amino acids: CASSMTVEHYGYTF. In DNA, the CDR3 is TGTGCCAGTAGTATGACAGTCGAGCACTATGGCTACACCTTC.

The rearrangement joins TRBV2 to TRBJ2-1; D not certain. Germline CDR1 and CDR2: SNHLY and FYNNEI. The CDR3 is made up of 12 amino acids. V shed 5 bases and J shed 6 bases, with 8 bases lying between them. Written as DNA, the CDR3 is TGTGCCAGCAGTATCCCGCTCAATGAGCAGTTCTTC. As protein: CASSIPLNEQFF.

This chain joins TRBV30 and TRBJ1-1, with 7 positions matching TRBD1. Unmatched junction bases numbered 11, after V lost 3 bases and J lost 1 base. The CDR3 extends over 16 amino acids. Germline-derived CDR1 and CDR2 are GTSNPN and SVGIG (reference sequence). The CDR3 DNA reads TGTGCCTGGAGACCGTACCAGGGGGTTTCGAACACTGAAGCTTTCTTT. This gives the protein CAWRPYQGVSNTEAFF.

CDR3 residues: CSAPPTGELFF. The CDR3 coding sequence is TGCAGTGCTCCACCCACCGGGGAGCTGTTTTTT. This chain links TRBV20-1 with TRBJ2-2; D not certain. The germline V gene has CDR1 DFQATT and CDR2 SNEGSKA (reference sequence). CDR3 length equals 11 residues. Trimming removed 5 bases from V and 4 bases from J, with 5 bases in between.

This clone has more than one count but fewer than ten. The chain joins TRBV15 to TRBJ2-2, with 12 bases aligning to TRBD2. V lost 1 base to trimming and J lost 6 bases; unmatched junction nucleotides: 3. Germline-derived CDR1 and CDR2 are LNHNV and YYDKDF (reference sequence). The CDR3 is 16 residues long. The DNA for the CDR3 is TGTGCCACCAGCAGAGGGGCTAGCGGGAGGGCCGGGGAGCTGTTTTTT. Its protein product is CATSRGASGRAGELFF. Filled out from reference TRBV15 and TRBJ2-2, the complete variable domain reads DAMVIQNPRYQVTQFGKPVTLSCSQTLNHNVMYWYQQKSSQAPKLLFHYYDKDFNNEADTPDNFQSRRPNTSFCFLDIRSPGLGDTAMYLCATSRGASGRAGELFFGEGSRLTVL.

This chain connects TRBV30 to TRBJ2-5; D remains ambiguous. The V and J ends lost 5 bases and 2 bases respectively, with 15 bases between them. Germline V gene sequence: CDR1 GTSNPN, CDR2 SVGIG (reference sequence). The CDR3 is 14 amino acids. CDR3 region: CAWGSGVAQETQYF. Written as DNA, the CDR3 is TGTGCCTGGGGCTCTGGGGTAGCACAAGAGACCCAGTACTTC.

The rearrangement joins TRBV4-3 to TRBJ2-6; D not resolved. The V end was cut by 0 bases, the J end by 0 bases, with 6 bases between. CDR3 length equals 16 residues. CDR1 and CDR2 from the germline V gene are LGHNA and YSLEER. The CDR3 coding sequence is TGCGCCAGCAGCCAAGACCCGCCCTCTGGGGCCAACGTCCTGACTTTC. Protein sequence: CASSQDPPSGANVLTF.

This rearrangement joins TRBV9 to TRBJ1-1; TRBD1 agrees at 10 bases. Losses at the gene ends were 4 bases for V and 5 bases for J; bases not matched to a gene: 5. Germline values: CDR1 SGDLS, CDR2 YYNGEE. This CDR3 spans 14 amino acids. The DNA for the CDR3 is TGTGCCAGCAGCCTTGGGACAGGGGAAACTGAAGCTTTCTTT. It translates to CASSLGTGETEAFF.

This clone has just a few counts. This sequence joins TRBV10-2 and TRBJ2-5; D gene ambiguous. V shed 0 bases and J shed 4 bases, with 3 bases lying between them. This CDR3 has 12 residues. Germline V gives CDR1 WSHSY, CDR2 SAAADI. DNA of the CDR3: TGCGCCAGCAGTGAGTCGGGAGAGACCCAGTACTTC. Residues: CASSESGETQYF.

The chain recombines TRBV7-2 with TRBJ1-3; D call uncertain. The CDR3 contains 12 residues. Germline CDR1 SGHTA, CDR2 FQGNSA. The V gene lost 5 bases and the J gene lost 9 bases, with 11 bases spanning the gap. CDR3 DNA sequence: TGTGCCAGCAGCGCCGGAGTTAGCACCATATATTTT. Its protein is CASSAGVSTIYF.

The genes are TRBV5-1 and TRBJ2-7, with D tentatively TRBD1 or TRBD2 (8 bases each). Germline V gives CDR1 SGHRS, CDR2 YFSETQ. The CDR3 is 16 amino acids. Deletions cut 4 bases from V and 5 bases from J, with 22 bases between. The CDR3 coding sequence is TGCGCCAGCAGCCGTCCGGGAGGGACAGGTTATAACGAGCAGTACTTC. Translated, it gives CASSRPGGTGYNEQYF.